This is a list of T cell receptor beta chains from one sample in a study of identical twins. From the 5' RACE reads, TCRdb called clonotypes with MiXCR, one entry per CDR3 protein. Among some 260,000 distinct CDR3 sequences listed, around 15% were seen once. Sequencing was done on a sample of memory (CD45RO+) T cells sorted from blood. These receptors all stem from a woman younger than 30 in good health. Both conserved end residues are part of each CDR3. D genes are given only for firm matches. Where a row states a size, it is once, few, many or the class of an expanded clone; other rows omit it.

J gene | clone size | V gene | D gene | CDR3 protein | CDR3 DNA
TRBJ2-7 | many | TRBV15 | - | CATSRDTDLSSYEQYF | TGTGCCACCAGCAGAGATACGGATCTAAGCTCCTACGAGCAGTACTTC
TRBJ1-5 | - | TRBV21-1 | - | CASSKVAMDRERGNQPQHF | TGTGCCAGCAGCAAAGTGGCAATGGACAGGGAAAGAGGCAATCAGCCCCAGCATTTT
TRBJ2-1 | - | TRBV6-5 | TRBD2 | CASSYLGLAGGIYNEQFF | TGTGCCAGCAGTTACCTGGGACTAGCGGGAGGGATCTACAATGAGCAGTTCTTC
TRBJ2-2 | few | TRBV29-1 | - | CSVVWSRNTGELFF | TGCAGCGTTGTTTGGTCGAGGAACACCGGGGAGCTGTTTTTT
TRBJ2-3 | few | TRBV14 | TRBD2 | CASSQESAGAWDTQYF | TGTGCCAGCAGCCAAGAATCAGCGGGGGCGTGGGATACGCAGTATTTT
TRBJ2-3 | - | TRBV6-1 | TRBD1 | CARKLQGVADTQYF | TGTGCCAGGAAGCTCCAGGGGGTCGCGGATACGCAGTATTTT
TRBJ2-1 | few | TRBV20-1 | - | CSPGTSYNEQFF | TGCAGTCCTGGGACCTCCTACAATGAGCAGTTCTTC
TRBJ1-5 | few | TRBV20-1 | - | CSATDSVNQPQHF | TGCAGTGCTACCGACAGCGTAAATCAGCCCCAGCATTTT
TRBJ1-1 | few | TRBV20-1 | - | CSAVKGGTEAFF | TGCAGTGCAGTTAAAGGAGGTACTGAAGCTTTCTTT
TRBJ2-1 | - | TRBV30 | - | CAAKGVYEQFF | TGTGCTGCGAAGGGGGTATATGAGCAGTTCTTC
TRBJ2-1 | - | TRBV20-1 | TRBD2 | CSARDPVGAGGGNEQFF | TGCAGTGCTAGAGATCCCGTGGGAGCGGGGGGTGGTAATGAGCAGTTCTTC
TRBJ2-7 | few | TRBV9 | - | CASKNRVRTQYF | TGTGCCAGTAAAAACAGGGTCCGGACGCAGTACTTC
TRBJ1-1 | - | TRBV6-1 | - | CASSRLWTAHTEAFF | TGTGCCAGCAGTCGCCTCTGGACCGCTCACACTGAAGCTTTCTTT
TRBJ1-6 | - | TRBV10-3 | TRBD1 | CAISGQGAGSPLHF | TGTGCCATCAGTGGACAGGGGGCTGGATCACCCCTCCACTTT
TRBJ1-1 | - | TRBV5-1 | - | CASSLAVAGEVFF | TGCGCCAGCAGCTTGGCCGTTGCTGGTGAAGTTTTCTTT
TRBJ2-3 | medium-sized | TRBV7-2 | - | CASSLVAADTQYF | TGTGCCAGCAGCTTAGTAGCTGCGGATACGCAGTATTTT
TRBJ2-5 | few | TRBV20-1 | - | CSAPVGRQETQYF | TGCAGTGCTCCAGTGGGTCGGCAAGAGACCCAGTACTTC
TRBJ1-1 | many | TRBV20-1 | TRBD1 | CSARDPTGRSTEAFF | TGCAGTGCTAGAGACCCGACAGGGAGGAGTACTGAAGCTTTCTTT
TRBJ2-1 | - | TRBV5-1 | TRBD2 | CASSLGGSGRMYEQFF | TGCGCCAGCAGCTTGGGTGGTAGCGGGAGAATGTATGAGCAGTTCTTC
TRBJ2-4 | - | TRBV20-1 | - | CSASSGLAKNIQYF | TGCAGTGCTAGCTCCGGACTAGCCAAAAACATTCAGTACTTC
TRBJ1-4 | - | TRBV5-1 | TRBD1 | CASSLQGLPNEKLFF | TGCGCCAGCAGCCTACAGGGGCTACCTAATGAAAAACTGTTTTTT
TRBJ1-2 | - | TRBV6-2/TRBV6-3 | - | CASKTGHYGYTF | TGTGCCAGCAAGACAGGACACTATGGCTACACCTTC
TRBJ2-5 | many | TRBV25-1 | TRBD1 | CASSEGQGLQTQYF | TGTGCCAGCAGTGAGGGACAGGGATTGCAGACCCAGTACTTC
TRBJ2-7 | many | TRBV3-1 | - | CASSLGGPSYEQYF | TGTGCCAGCAGCTTGGGGGGGCCCTCCTACGAGCAGTACTTC
TRBJ2-1 | - | TRBV5-4 | - | CASSFGVVTGNEQFF | TGTGCCAGCAGCTTCGGGGTCGTCACGGGCAATGAGCAGTTCTTC
TRBJ2-7 | few | TRBV14 | - | CASSPLGLSTSYEQYF | TGTGCCAGCAGCCCATTGGGACTCTCAACCTCCTACGAGCAGTACTTC
TRBJ2-5 | many | TRBV20-1 | - | CSAKQSETQYF | TGCAGTGCTAAGCAGTCTGAGACCCAGTACTTC
TRBJ2-1 | - | TRBV12-3/TRBV12-4 | - | CASSLKSRSSYNEQFF | TGTGCCAGCAGTTTGAAGTCGAGGAGCTCCTACAATGAGCAGTTCTTC
TRBJ1-1 | - | TRBV6-1 | - | CASSSIVWASTEAFF | TGTGCCAGCAGCTCGATCGTGTGGGCGAGCACTGAAGCTTTCTTT
TRBJ2-1 | - | TRBV12-3/TRBV12-4 | - | CASIGGRPYPSSYNEQFF | TGTGCCAGCATTGGAGGGAGGCCCTATCCGAGCTCCTACAATGAGCAGTTCTTC
TRBJ2-3 | many | TRBV10-3 | TRBD2 | CAISGTSGGSTDTQYF | TGTGCCATCAGTGGAACTAGCGGGGGGTCCACAGATACGCAGTATTTT
TRBJ2-6 | - | TRBV20-1 | TRBD1 | CSATRTGRSGANVLTF | TGCAGTGCTACCCGGACAGGGAGGTCCGGGGCCAACGTCCTGACTTTC
TRBJ2-7 | many | TRBV11-1 | TRBD2 | CASSAGTSGRRVSYEQYF | TGTGCCAGCAGCGCCGGGACTAGCGGGAGGCGGGTGTCCTACGAGCAGTACTTC
TRBJ1-1 | - | TRBV29-1 | - | CSLKPGSGTEAFF | TGCAGCTTAAAGCCTGGTTCGGGTACTGAAGCTTTCTTT
TRBJ2-7 | many | TRBV3-1 | - | CASSQVGYEQYF | TGTGCCAGCAGCCAAGTCGGCTACGAGCAGTACTTC
TRBJ2-7 | - | TRBV6-2/TRBV6-3 | TRBD2 | CASSYSGLASYEQYF | TGTGCCAGCAGTTACTCGGGACTAGCATCCTACGAGCAGTACTTC
TRBJ2-3 | - | TRBV7-3 | - | CASSPGVLRDTQYF | TGTGCCAGCAGCCCAGGGGTCCTCAGGGATACGCAGTATTTT
TRBJ2-7 | - | TRBV7-9 | TRBD1 | CASSFTTGLEQYF | TGTGCCAGCAGCTTTACGACAGGGCTCGAGCAGTACTTC
TRBJ2-3 | few | TRBV12-3/TRBV12-4 | - | CASSFASTQYF | TGTGCCAGCAGTTTCGCAAGTACGCAGTATTTT
TRBJ2-3 | - | TRBV7-9 | - | CASSFMTEDTQYF | TGTGCCAGCAGCTTCATGACAGAGGATACGCAGTATTTT
TRBJ1-1 | many | TRBV7-2 | - | CASSLVRQTEAFF | TGTGCCAGCAGCTTAGTTCGGCAGACTGAAGCTTTCTTT
TRBJ2-4 | - | TRBV7-2 | - | CASSLGQLAKNIQYF | TGTGCCAGCAGCTTAGGGCAGCTAGCCAAAAACATTCAGTACTTC
TRBJ2-7 | few | TRBV3-1 | - | CASSQGLVHEQYF | TGTGCCAGCAGCCAAGGGCTAGTCCACGAGCAGTACTTC
TRBJ2-1 | few | TRBV6-2/TRBV6-3 | TRBD1 | CASTLGTGSYNEQFF | TGTGCCAGCACCTTAGGGACAGGTTCCTACAATGAGCAGTTCTTC
TRBJ2-3 | - | TRBV5-1 | TRBD1 | CASSSQGQTSTDTQYF | TGCGCCAGCAGCTCTCAGGGACAGACTAGCACAGATACGCAGTATTTT
TRBJ2-1 | few | TRBV7-6 | TRBD2 | CASSLSGLAYNEQFF | TGTGCCAGCAGCTTATCCGGACTAGCCTACAATGAGCAGTTCTTC
TRBJ2-7 | - | TRBV12-1 | - | CASGYLSRDRSYEQYF | TGTGCCAGCGGATACCTGTCCCGGGACAGGTCCTACGAGCAGTACTTC
TRBJ2-3 | few | TRBV12-3/TRBV12-4 | - | CASTGTDTQYF | TGTGCCAGCACCGGCACAGATACGCAGTATTTT
TRBJ1-1 | few | TRBV20-1 | - | CSAREGPSHTEAFF | TGCAGTGCTAGAGAAGGCCCGAGTCACACTGAAGCTTTCTTT
TRBJ2-3 | many | TRBV19 | - | CASRDRGRAITDTQYF | TGTGCCTCCAGGGATAGGGGTCGGGCAATCACAGATACGCAGTATTTT
TRBJ2-7 | - | TRBV11-3 | - | CASSQDTDPFGQYF | TGTGCCAGCAGTCAGGACACTGACCCCTTCGGGCAGTACTTC
TRBJ2-3 | many | TRBV20-1 | - | CSARDVVTDTQYF | TGCAGTGCTAGAGATGTAGTCACAGATACGCAGTATTTT
TRBJ2-3 | many | TRBV20-1 | TRBD2 | CSALLAGASASTDTQYF | TGCAGTGCCCTTCTAGCGGGAGCATCCGCTAGCACAGATACGCAGTATTTT
TRBJ2-2 | - | TRBV2 | - | CASRRVGELFF | TGTGCCAGCAGGAGGGTAGGGGAGCTGTTTTTT
TRBJ2-1 | - | TRBV20-1 | - | CSAQLGIEQFF | TGCAGTGCTCAGCTAGGTATTGAGCAGTTCTTC
TRBJ2-5 | many | TRBV12-3/TRBV12-4 | TRBD2 | CASSPLGGIGLETQYF | TGTGCCAGCAGTCCATTGGGGGGGATCGGCCTGGAGACCCAGTACTTC
TRBJ2-7 | - | TRBV7-8 | - | CASSLGGKGNEWSSYEQYF | TGTGCCAGCAGCTTAGGGGGGAAAGGGAACGAGTGGAGCTCCTACGAGCAGTACTTC
TRBJ2-1 | few | TRBV3-1 | TRBD1 | CASSQDRTGRIMNEQFF | TGTGCCAGCAGCCAAGATCGGACAGGGCGTATTATGAATGAGCAGTTCTTC
TRBJ1-1 | - | TRBV29-1 | TRBD1 | CSVVVGGNTEAFF | TGCAGCGTGGTGGTAGGGGGCAACACTGAAGCTTTCTTT
TRBJ2-1 | many | TRBV5-1 | TRBD2 | CASSFLAGGPWNEQFF | TGCGCCAGCAGCTTTTTAGCGGGAGGGCCCTGGAATGAGCAGTTCTTC